The 21 T cell receptor beta chains reported below all come from one sample, sequenced in a study of blood T cell repertoires in COVID-19. Clones were read by immunoSEQ multiplex PCR, and TCRdb kept only the in-frame ones, dropping some. The sample lists roughly 380,000 clones; 81% were seen once. What was sequenced was peripheral blood. The receptors here all came from a human donor with acute or convalescent COVID-19. The donor label of this sample is uncertain.

The chain combines TRBV29-1 with TRBJ2-1, with D possibly matching TRBD2 (6 bases). V lost 6 bases to trimming and J lost 0 bases, with 9 bases between them. This CDR3 has 13 residues. Germline CDR1 reads SQVTM; CDR2 reads ANQGSEA. The CDR3 sequence is CSVGLISYNEQFF. DNA for the CDR3: TGCAGCGTGGGACTTATCTCCTACAATGAGCAGTTCTTC.

The gene calls are TRBV19 and TRBJ1-1; unclear D gene. Trimming stripped 0 bases from V and 4 bases from J, with 12 bases between. This CDR3 spans 15 amino acids. CDR1 and CDR2 from the germline V gene are LNHDA and SQIVND (reference sequence). CDR3 residues: CASSIDSQRFTEAFF. As DNA, the CDR3 is TGTGCCAGTAGTATAGATTCTCAGCGTTTCACTGAAGCTTTCTTT.

The rearrangement joins TRBV5-4 to TRBJ2-1, with 11 nucleotides matching TRBD2. After removal of 0 bases from V and 4 bases from J, the junction contained 3 bases not matched to a gene. This CDR3 spans 16 amino acids. Looked up from germline, CDR1 is SGHNT and CDR2 is YYREEE (reference sequence). CDR3 loop: CASSLGLAGGYNEQFF. The CDR3 region has the DNA TGTGCCAGCAGCTTGGGGCTAGCGGGAGGTTACAATGAGCAGTTCTTC. Complete variable domain (other parts from reference TRBV5-4 and TRBJ2-1): ETGVTQSPTHLIKTRGQQVTLRCSSQSGHNTVSWYQQALGQGPQFIFQYYREEENGRGNFPPRFSGLQFPNYSSELNVNALELDDSALYLCASSLGLAGGYNEQFFGPGTRLTVL.

The rearrangement joins TRBV6-5 to TRBJ1-1; D unresolved. Per the germline V gene, CDR1 is MNHEY and CDR2 is SVGAGI. This CDR3 is 13 amino acids long. The V gene lost 5 bases and the J gene lost 10 bases, with 17 bases spanning the gap. CDR3 in amino acids: CASSHLRGEAAFF. The CDR3 nucleotides read TGTGCCAGCAGTCACCTTCGTGGGGAGGCAGCTTTCTTT.

The V and J genes are TRBV19 and TRBJ1-2, with D unresolved. The CDR3 covers 10 residues. V lost 6 bases, J lost 7 bases, and 6 bases lay in between. Germline CDR1 is LNHDA and CDR2 is SQIVND (reference sequence). CDR3 residues: CASSDIGYTF. The CDR3 bases are TGTGCCAGTAGCGACATTGGCTACACCTTC. The full variable domain, completed using reference TRBV19 and TRBJ1-2, is DGGITQSPKYLFRKEGQNVTLSCEQNLNHDAMYWYRQDPGQGLRLIYYSQIVNDFQKGDIAEGYSVSREKKESFPLTVTSAQKNPTAFYLCASSDIGYTFGSGTRLTVV.

For the CDR3, the DNA is TGTGCCAGCAGCTTGTTCCTGAGGGCCAATTCACCCCTCCACTTT. Its translation is CASSLFLRANSPLHF. The chain couples TRBV5-6 to TRBJ1-6, with D unresolved. Germline values: CDR1 SGHDT, CDR2 YYEEEE. Between the trimmed V and J ends, which lost 1 base and 7 bases, there was a span of 12 bases. The length of the CDR3 is 15 residues.

The chain uses TRBV19 and TRBJ1-2, with D perhaps matching TRBD1 (6 bases). The CDR3 length is 15 residues. CDR1 and CDR2 from the germline V gene are LNHDA and SQIVND (reference sequence). Trimming removed 4 bases at V and 7 bases at J, with 19 bases between. CDR3 sequence reads: CASSTVDRSSSGYTF. CDR3 nucleotides: TGTGCCAGTAGTACCGTAGACAGGTCAAGTAGTGGCTACACCTTC.

The rearrangement uses TRBV28 and TRBJ1-2; D perhaps matches TRBD1 (5 bases). Germline values: CDR1 MDHEN, CDR2 SYDVKM. V was trimmed by 5 bases and J by 4 bases, leaving 11 bases between them. The length of the CDR3 is 13 residues. This chain's CDR3 is CASSRQPFYGYTF. The CDR3 coding sequence is TGTGCCAGCAGTAGACAGCCATTCTATGGCTACACCTTC.

This clone was seen just once. The chain employs TRBV5-8 and TRBJ1-2; 8 positions match TRBD1. V was pared by 2 bases and J by 5 bases, with 8 bases of the junction left unmatched. CDR3 length: 15 residues. Germline V lookup: CDR1 SGHTS, CDR2 YDEGEE. The CDR3 here is CASSFGGTGLYGYTF. The CDR3, as DNA: TGTGCCAGCAGCTTTGGAGGGACAGGCTTATATGGCTACACCTTC.

This clone was found once. This rearrangement joins TRBV20-1 to TRBJ1-1, with 9 bases lining up with TRBD1. CDR3 length: 15 residues. Germline V gene data show CDR1 as DFQATT and CDR2 as SNEGSKA (reference sequence). V was clipped by 3 bases and J by 6 bases; unmatched bases: 11. Here the CDR3 DNA reads TGCAGTGCTAGTACAGGGGGCACGTCGGGGGCTGAAGCTTTCTTT. Protein sequence: CSASTGGTSGAEAFF.

The chain recombines TRBV5-1 with TRBJ2-7; D gene ambiguous. The V end lost 4 bases, the J end lost 4 bases, and 18 bases lay between the germline ends. The CDR3 has 15 amino acids. Germline V gene sequence: CDR1 SGHRS, CDR2 YFSETQ. The CDR3 DNA reads TGCGCCAGCAGCCCAACCCTCCCCCCGCGTTACGAGCAGTACTTC. It encodes CASSPTLPPRYEQYF.

In its sample, this clone was seen many times. The chain couples TRBV9 to TRBJ2-2; maybe TRBD1 (6 bases). The V and J ends lost 5 bases and 4 bases respectively, with 18 bases between them. The CDR3 is made up of 16 amino acids. Per the germline V gene, CDR1 is SGDLS and CDR2 is YYNGEE. Here the CDR3 DNA reads TGTGCCAGCAGTCCCTACACGACAGGCGGCACCGGGGAGCTGTTTTTT. Its translation is CASSPYTTGGTGELFF.

The sample holds a few counts of this clone. V usage is TRBV7-9 and J usage is TRBJ1-1; the D is unclear. V was pared by 5 bases and J by 7 bases, with 11 bases between. Germline assignment: CDR1 SEHNR and CDR2 FQNEAQ (reference sequence). The CDR3 contains 12 residues. The CDR3 region has the DNA TGTGCCAGCAGCCGGTCCTTAGTTGAAGCTTTCTTT. Protein product: CASSRSLVEAFF.

The V and J genes are TRBV19 and TRBJ1-1; 9 nucleotides align to TRBD1. With 8 bases clipped from V and 3 bases from J, the junction kept 7 bases outside the gene matches. The CDR3 has 14 amino acids. Germline-derived CDR1 and CDR2 are LNHDA and SQIVND (reference sequence). DNA for the CDR3: TGTGCCAGTTCGGACAGGGGCGGGTACACTGAAGCTTTCTTT. Amino acids: CASSDRGGYTEAFF.

This clone was detected once. V is TRBV28 and J is TRBJ1-6; no definite D call. The CDR3 consists of 18 residues. Trimming stripped 1 base from V and 0 bases from J, with 13 bases between. The V gene's germline CDR1 is MDHEN and CDR2 SYDVKM. CDR3: CASSLFLRVNSYNSPLHF. The CDR3 DNA is TGTGCCAGCAGTTTATTCTTGCGAGTCAACTCCTATAATTCACCCCTCCACTTT. Drawing the rest from reference TRBV28 and TRBJ1-6, the complete variable domain is DVKVTQSSRYLVKRTGEKVFLECVQDMDHENMFWYRQDPGLGLRLIYFSYDVKMKEKGDIPEGYSVSREKKERFSLILESASTNQTSMYLCASSLFLRVNSYNSPLHFGNGTRLTVT.

The chain uses TRBV7-9 and TRBJ2-5; 8 bases fit TRBD2. The CDR3 has 15 amino acids. V lost 5 bases to trimming and J lost 2 bases; unmatched junction nucleotides: 7. Germline CDR1 is SEHNR and CDR2 is FQNEAQ (reference sequence). The CDR3 DNA is TGTGCCAGCAGCATACTAGCGGCCTTTCAAGAGACCCAGTACTTC. Amino acid sequence: CASSILAAFQETQYF. Looking up the rest from reference TRBV7-9 and TRBJ2-5 gives the full variable domain: DTGVSQNPRHKITKRGQNVTFRCDPISEHNRLYWYRQTLGQGPEFLTYFQNEAQLEKSRLLSDRFSAERPKGSFSTLEIQRTEQGDSAMYLCASSILAAFQETQYFGPGTRLLVL.

The J gene is TRBJ1-2, the V gene TRBV30, with D tentatively TRBD1 (6 bases). Germline CDR1 is GTSNPN and CDR2 is SVGIG (reference sequence). Trimming pared 5 bases from V and 3 bases from J, leaving 13 bases between. CDR3 length: 13 residues. CDR3 sequence (DNA): TGTGCCTGGGGGTCCAGGGGAGACTATGGCTACACCTTC. Translated: CAWGSRGDYGYTF.

V is TRBV12-3 or TRBV12-4 and J is TRBJ1-2; D is unclear. The CDR3 has 12 residues. V was shortened by 2 bases and J by 5 bases, with 6 bases between the two germline ends. The CDR3 here is CASSLYPYGYTF. CDR3 in DNA: TGTGCCAGCAGTTTATATCCGTATGGCTACACCTTC.

The rearrangement joins TRBV5-1 to TRBJ2-7; a possible D gene is TRBD1 (6 bases). CDR1 and CDR2 from the germline V gene are SGHRS and YFSETQ. There are 15 residues in the CDR3. Trimming removed 4 bases at V and 0 bases at J, with 14 bases between. CDR3 in amino acids: CASSTGHTSSYEQYF. The CDR3 DNA sequence: TGCGCCAGCAGCACGGGACACACATCCTCCTACGAGCAGTACTTC.

This clone is a singleton in its sample. The chain combines TRBV12-5 with TRBJ2-7; weak D call: TRBD1 (5 bases). The CDR3 is made up of 15 amino acids. In germline, CDR1 is LGHNT, CDR2 FRNRAP. This chain's CDR3 is CVPPGLRQGPYEQYF. CDR3 in DNA: TGTGTTCCCCCGGGCTTGCGCCAGGGTCCCTACGAGCAGTACTTC. The whole variable domain, remainder taken from reference TRBV12-5 and TRBJ2-7, is DARVTQTPRHKVTEMGQEVTMRCQPILGHNTVFWYRQTMMQGLELLAYFRNRAPLDDSGMPKDRFSAEMPDATLATLKIQPSEPRDSAVYFCVPPGLRQGPYEQYFGPGTRLTVT.

V usage is TRBV11-2 and J usage is TRBJ2-5; TRBD1 matches at 10 bases. The CDR3 is 15 residues long. Germline lookup yields CDR1 SGHAT and CDR2 FQNNGV. J gave up 7 bases and V 5 bases, and 10 bases lay outside the gene matches. The CDR3 sequence is CASSGTTGTGVTQYF. The DNA of the CDR3 is TGTGCCAGCAGCGGCACCACCGGGACAGGGGTGACCCAGTACTTC.